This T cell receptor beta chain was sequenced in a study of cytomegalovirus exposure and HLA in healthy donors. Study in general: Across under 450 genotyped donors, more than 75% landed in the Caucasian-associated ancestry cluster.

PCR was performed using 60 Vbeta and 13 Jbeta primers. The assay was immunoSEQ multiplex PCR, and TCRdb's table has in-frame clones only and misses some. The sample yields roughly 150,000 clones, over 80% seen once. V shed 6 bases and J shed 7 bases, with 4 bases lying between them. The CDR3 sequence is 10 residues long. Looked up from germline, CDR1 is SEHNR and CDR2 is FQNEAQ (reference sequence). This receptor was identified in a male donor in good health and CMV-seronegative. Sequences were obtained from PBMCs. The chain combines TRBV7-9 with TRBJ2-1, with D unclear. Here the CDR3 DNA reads TGTGCCAGCAGTAAAAATGAGCAGTTCTTC. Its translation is CASSKNEQFF. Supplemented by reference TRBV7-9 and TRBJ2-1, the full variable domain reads DTGVSQNPRHKITKRGQNVTFRCDPISEHNRLYWYRQTLGQGPEFLTYFQNEAQLEKSRLLSDRFSAERPKGSFSTLEIQRTEQGDSAMYLCASSKNEQFFGPGTRLTVL.